These T cell receptor beta chains were read from a single sample in a study of T cell responses to AZD1222 COVID-19 vaccine. TCRdb's table, derived via immunoSEQ multiplex PCR, lists solely in-frame clones and lacks some. The sample includes fewer than 150,000 clones, more than 70% of them seen just once. The sequences come from peripheral blood, collected on day 0 of AZD1222 vaccination. These receptors originate from an adult in good health. Each CDR3 is given with its conserved first and last residue. The D gene is left open where the match is weak. A clone size is listed for some rows: how often the clone was seen (once, few, many), or a class if it is expanded.

CDR3 DNA	CDR3 protein	clone size	V gene	J gene	D gene	CDR3 length
TGTGCCAGCAGCTTAGTTTCTGGGATGAACACTGAAGCTTTCTTT	CASSLVSGMNTEAFF	NA	TRBV7-2	TRBJ1-1	NA	15
TGCGCCAGCAGCTTAGGTCCAGGGGCGAGTGGTGGAAACACCATATATTTT	CASSLGPGASGGNTIYF	few	TRBV5-1	TRBJ1-3	NA	17
TGTGCCAGCAGTCCGACCGGGACAGGGATCGGCTACACCTTC	CASSPTGTGIGYTF	few	TRBV6-4	TRBJ1-2	TRBD1	14
TGTGCCAGTGGCCCAGAGTATAGCAATCAGCCCCAGCATTTT	CASGPEYSNQPQHF	NA	TRBV19	TRBJ1-5	NA	14
TGCGCCAGCAGCTTGGCGGCAGGGGCGTTTGATGGCTACACCTTC	CASSLAAGAFDGYTF	NA	TRBV5-1	TRBJ1-2	NA	15
TGTGCCAGCAGCTTGGCTAGCGGAGGGATAGATACGCAGTATTTT	CASSLASGGIDTQYF	NA	TRBV5-4	TRBJ2-3	TRBD2	15
TGTGCCAGCAGTTTAGGGCCCGGGGACACTGAAGCTTTCTTT	CASSLGPGDTEAFF	few	TRBV28	TRBJ1-1	NA	14
TGTGCCAGCAGTGACACCTACGAGCAGTACTTC	CASSDTYEQYF	NA	TRBV6-1	TRBJ2-7	NA	11
TGTGCCAGCAGCCAAGGACAGGGGGGCAATCAGCCCCAGCATTTT	CASSQGQGGNQPQHF	few	TRBV4-2	TRBJ1-5	TRBD1	15
TGCGCCAGCAGCTTGAGGGAGAGGCGGGACATCTACGAGCAGTACTTC	CASSLRERRDIYEQYF	few	TRBV5-1	TRBJ2-7	NA	16
TGCGCCAGCAGCGACGGAGGACAGGGGGCGGACTATGGCTACACCTTC	CASSDGGQGADYGYTF	NA	TRBV5-1	TRBJ1-2	TRBD1	16
TGTGCCAGCAGATTAGCGGGGGGGTTTAGAGATACGCAGTATTTT	CASRLAGGFRDTQYF	NA	TRBV3-1/TRBV3-2	TRBJ2-3	TRBD2	15
TGCGCCAGCAGTGAGGGTCCCGCGTCCTACAATGAGCAGTTCTTC	CASSEGPASYNEQFF	NA	TRBV10-1	TRBJ2-1	NA	15
TGCGCCAGCAGTGAGTGGACAGGGGGTTCCGAGCAGTACTTC	CASSEWTGGSEQYF	few	TRBV10-1	TRBJ2-7	TRBD1	14
TGTGCCAGCAGCGACGGGTCCAGCAATCAGCCCCAGCATTTT	CASSDGSSNQPQHF	NA	TRBV28	TRBJ1-5	NA	14
TGTGCCAGCAGCCCCCGCGGGGGCGGGGGGGAGACCCAGTACTTC	CASSPRGGGGETQYF	NA	TRBV4-2	TRBJ2-5	TRBD2	15
TGTGCCAGCAGCCGGACGGGACAGCTCTATAATTCACCCCTCCACTTT	CASSRTGQLYNSPLHF	NA	TRBV5-6	TRBJ1-6	TRBD1	16
TGTGCCAGCACCCCCGGGTTGGACTATGGCTACACCTTC	CASTPGLDYGYTF	NA	TRBV7-8	TRBJ1-2	NA	13
TGTGCCAGCAGCGGGCGACAGCCCGACACTGAAGCTTTCTTT	CASSGRQPDTEAFF	NA	TRBV9	TRBJ1-1	NA	14